The rows below give T cell receptor beta chains drawn from one sample of a study of cytomegalovirus exposure and HLA in healthy donors. Sequencing used immunoSEQ multiplex PCR; TCRdb keeps in-frame clones, though not all of them. The sample yields 150,000 to 200,000 clones, roughly 80% seen once. What was sequenced was PBMCs. The receptor set was obtained from a man between 35 and 55 years old in good health and CMV-seronegative. Both conserved end residues are part of each CDR3. D genes are given only for firm matches. A row's size may be missing; if present it is once, few, many or a size class.

d_call	cdr3_length	v_call	clone_size	j_call	cdr3_aa	cdr3_nt
-	14	TRBV6-5	-	TRBJ1-5	CASSYGAGNQPQHF	TGTGCCAGCAGTTACGGGGCAGGTAATCAGCCCCAGCATTTT
-	12	TRBV7-8	-	TRBJ2-2	CASSRVAGELFF	TGTGCCAGCAGCAGAGTGGCCGGGGAGCTGTTTTTT
TRBD1	14	TRBV6-6	-	TRBJ1-5	CASSRGQFEQPQHF	TGTGCCAGCAGTAGGGGACAGTTCGAACAGCCCCAGCATTTT
-	11	TRBV27	-	TRBJ2-7	CASSDLYEQYF	TGTGCCAGCAGTGATCTATACGAGCAGTACTTC
-	16	TRBV30	few	TRBJ2-4	CAWSTGLGLAKNIQYF	TGTGCCTGGAGTACCGGTCTGGGACTAGCCAAAAACATTCAGTACTTC
TRBD1	14	TRBV7-8	-	TRBJ2-1	CASSLRQGVNEQFF	TGTGCCAGCAGCTTGCGGCAGGGGGTAAATGAGCAGTTCTTC
TRBD1	17	TRBV28	-	TRBJ1-6	CASSFPTGSSYNSPLHF	TGTGCCAGCAGTTTTCCGACAGGGAGCTCCTATAATTCACCCCTCCACTTT
-	15	TRBV7-7	-	TRBJ2-1	CASSLGGGSRGEQFF	TGTGCTAGCAGCTTAGGGGGTGGATCGCGGGGGGAGCAGTTCTTC
-	16	TRBV7-2	-	TRBJ2-6	CASSLGGSSGANVLTF	TGTGCCAGCAGCTTAGGAGGCAGCTCTGGGGCCAACGTCCTGACTTTC
TRBD1	16	TRBV6-5	-	TRBJ1-6	CASSLTGTGTNSPLHF	TGTGCCAGCAGTTTAACCGGGACAGGGACTAATTCACCCCTCCACTTT
-	14	TRBV19	-	TRBJ1-2	CASSMVGGGRGYTF	TGTGCCAGTAGTATGGTCGGGGGAGGGCGCGGCTACACCTTC
-	16	TRBV9	few	TRBJ1-3	CASSDLPNRAGNTIYF	TGTGCCAGCAGCGACCTTCCCAACAGGGCGGGAAACACCATATATTTT
-	12	TRBV7-2	-	TRBJ2-3	CASSPTVGTQYF	TGTGCCAGCAGCCCAACGGTCGGTACGCAGTATTTT
TRBD1	15	TRBV7-9	-	TRBJ1-1	CASSGDRDLNTEAFF	TGTGCCAGCAGCGGGGACAGGGACCTAAACACTGAAGCTTTCTTT
-	14	TRBV6-4	-	TRBJ2-3	CASSAGSSTDTQYF	TGTGCCAGCAGTGCAGGATCTAGCACAGATACGCAGTATTTT
TRBD2	14	TRBV30	-	TRBJ2-1	CAWRLAGGYNEQFF	TGTGCCTGGCGACTAGCGGGGGGATACAATGAGCAGTTCTTC
-	16	TRBV6-5	few	TRBJ2-2	CASSYAVTSFPGELFF	TGTGCCAGCAGTTACGCGGTCACCAGCTTCCCCGGGGAGCTGTTTTTT
-	15	TRBV28	-	TRBJ1-4	CASNLGLRGNEKLFF	TGTGCCAGCAACCTAGGACTCCGGGGGAATGAAAAACTGTTTTTT
TRBD2	15	TRBV7-3	-	TRBJ2-5	CASGQGGGRQETQYF	TGTGCCAGCGGTCAGGGCGGGGGGCGGCAGGAGACCCAGTACTTC
-	8	TRBV5-3	-	TRBJ2-5	CARSPRYF	TGTGCCAGAAGCCCCCGGTACTTC
TRBD1	15	TRBV6-5	few	TRBJ2-7	CASSYSGQGAGEQYF	TGTGCCAGCAGTTACTCCGGGCAGGGGGCCGGCGAGCAGTACTTC
-	11	TRBV7-8	once	TRBJ2-7	CASSLIGEQYF	TGTGCCAGCAGCTTAATCGGGGAGCAGTACTTC
-	14	TRBV4-3	-	TRBJ2-7	CASSQGTEFYEQYF	TGCGCCAGCAGCCAAGGGACAGAATTCTACGAGCAGTACTTC
-	14	TRBV15	-	TRBJ2-3	CATSTRVGLDTQYF	TGTGCCACCAGCACCCGGGTAGGACTAGATACGCAGTATTTT
-	13	TRBV9	-	TRBJ2-3	CASSVAVPDTQYF	TGTGCCAGCAGCGTAGCAGTCCCAGATACGCAGTATTTT
-	15	TRBV6-1	-	TRBJ1-6	CASRQGFRQDSPLHF	TGTGCCAGCCGCCAGGGGTTCCGCCAGGATTCACCCCTCCACTTT
-	14	TRBV11-2	-	TRBJ1-2	CASSGDSLGYGYTF	TGTGCCAGCAGCGGAGACAGTCTCGGCTATGGCTACACCTTC
-	13	TRBV7-9	-	TRBJ2-7	CASSLPFPYEQYF	TGTGCCAGCAGCTTACCCTTCCCTTACGAGCAGTACTTC
-	14	TRBV5-6	-	TRBJ1-3	CASSFGLGGNTIYF	TGTGCCAGCAGCTTCGGATTGGGCGGAAACACCATATATTTT
TRBD1	16	TRBV2	-	TRBJ1-5	CASRWSKDRVDQPQHF	TGTGCCAGCAGATGGTCGAAGGACAGGGTTGATCAGCCCCAGCATTTT
TRBD1	13	TRBV18	-	TRBJ1-1	CASSPDRATEAFF	TGTGCCAGCTCTCCCGACAGGGCCACTGAAGCTTTCTTT
TRBD2	14	TRBV7-2	-	TRBJ2-5	CASSLEPSGETQYF	TGTGCCAGCAGCTTAGAGCCTAGCGGAGAGACCCAGTACTTC
TRBD2	16	TRBV7-9	few	TRBJ2-1	CASSSLLAGGPDEQFF	TGTGCCAGCAGCTCCCTCCTAGCGGGGGGGCCCGATGAGCAGTTCTTC
TRBD1	18	TRBV7-8	once	TRBJ1-5	CASSPDRGQVRFNQPQHF	TGTGCCAGCAGCCCGGACAGGGGGCAGGTACGGTTCAATCAGCCCCAGCATTTT
TRBD1	16	TRBV5-5	-	TRBJ1-6	CASSQGASVVESPLHF	TGTGCCAGCAGCCAGGGGGCGTCGGTGGTGGAATCACCCCTCCACTTT
-	15	TRBV15	few	TRBJ1-3	CATSRTRESGNTIYF	TGTGCCACCAGCAGAACCAGGGAAAGTGGAAACACCATATATTTT
-	13	TRBV11-1	few	TRBJ2-3	CASSLGFTDTQYF	TGTGCCAGCAGCCTCGGGTTTACAGATACGCAGTATTTT
-	17	TRBV7-8	-	TRBJ2-6	CASSLGGVRAGANVLTF	TGTGCCAGCAGCTTAGGGGGGGTACGAGCCGGGGCCAACGTCCTGACTTTC
TRBD1	16	TRBV30	-	TRBJ2-4	CAWSPGQGVFKNIQYF	TGTGCCTGGAGTCCAGGACAGGGTGTTTTCAAAAACATTCAGTACTTC
-	13	TRBV9	-	TRBJ2-3	CASSAINSDTQYF	TGTGCCAGCAGCGCAATCAATTCAGATACGCAGTATTTT
-	11	TRBV6-6	-	TRBJ2-1	CASELTNEQFF	TGTGCCAGCGAATTGACTAATGAGCAGTTCTTC
-	12	TRBV6-5	-	TRBJ2-7	CASGIRVYEQYF	TGTGCCAGCGGAATCAGGGTCTACGAGCAGTACTTC
-	15	TRBV2	-	TRBJ1-5	CASGWGIYSNQPQHF	TGTGCCAGCGGTTGGGGCATTTATAGCAATCAGCCCCAGCATTTT
-	14	TRBV12-5	few	TRBJ2-7	CASGLSQAGSEQYF	TGTGCTAGTGGTTTGTCACAGGCCGGCTCCGAGCAGTACTTC
-	11	TRBV6-5	few	TRBJ2-3	CASSAGDTQYF	TGTGCCAGCTCTGCGGGAGATACGCAGTATTTT
-	14	TRBV10-3	-	TRBJ1-1	CAIRKDILNTEAFF	TGTGCCATCAGGAAAGACATTCTGAACACTGAAGCTTTCTTT
TRBD2	15	TRBV2	few	TRBJ2-5	CASSLRGTSMETQYF	TGTGCCAGCAGTCTTAGGGGGACTAGTATGGAGACCCAGTACTTC
-	13	TRBV27	-	TRBJ2-6	CASMTVGANVLTF	TGTGCCAGCATGACAGTGGGGGCCAACGTCCTGACTTTC
-	12	TRBV5-6	-	TRBJ1-2	CASSSRRAADTF	TGTGCCAGCAGCTCGAGAAGGGCAGCGGACACCTTC
-	13	TRBV2	-	TRBJ1-5	CASTSGVGQPQHF	TGTGCCAGCACCTCAGGGGTAGGTCAGCCCCAGCATTTT
TRBD1	17	TRBV19	once	TRBJ2-4	CASSGEGQGEEVYIQYF	TGTGCCAGTAGTGGGGAAGGACAGGGTGAGGAGGTGTACATTCAGTACTTC
-	18	TRBV14	-	TRBJ2-6	CASSRKGPTDSGANVLTF	TGTGCCAGCAGCCGGAAAGGACCGACAGACTCTGGGGCCAACGTCCTGACTTTC
-	12	TRBV29-1	-	TRBJ2-3	CSVVWATDTQYF	TGCAGCGTTGTGTGGGCCACAGATACGCAGTATTTT
-	13	TRBV10-2	-	TRBJ1-2	CASSLTGNYGYTF	TGCGCCAGCAGTCTCACAGGAAACTATGGCTACACCTTC
-	19	TRBV4-2	-	TRBJ2-5	CASSQEGPGARGVQETQYF	TGTGCCAGCAGCCAAGAAGGTCCGGGGGCCAGGGGGGTCCAAGAGACCCAGTACTTC
-	13	TRBV27	-	TRBJ2-3	CASRQSSTDTQYF	TGTGCCAGCCGACAGTCCAGCACAGATACGCAGTATTTT
-	13	TRBV4-1	few	TRBJ1-5	CASSQDRGQPQHF	TGCGCCAGCAGCCAAGACCGAGGACAGCCCCAGCATTTT
-	13	TRBV5-8	-	TRBJ2-4	CASSFTSRGSQYF	TGTGCCAGCAGTTTTACAAGCAGGGGTTCCCAGTACTTC
TRBD1	15	TRBV15	-	TRBJ2-7	CATSRDDDRDYEQYF	TGTGCCACCAGCAGAGATGATGACAGGGACTACGAGCAGTACTTC
TRBD1	13	TRBV15	-	TRBJ1-2	CATSVTGKYGYTF	TGTGCCACCAGCGTGACAGGGAAATATGGCTACACCTTC